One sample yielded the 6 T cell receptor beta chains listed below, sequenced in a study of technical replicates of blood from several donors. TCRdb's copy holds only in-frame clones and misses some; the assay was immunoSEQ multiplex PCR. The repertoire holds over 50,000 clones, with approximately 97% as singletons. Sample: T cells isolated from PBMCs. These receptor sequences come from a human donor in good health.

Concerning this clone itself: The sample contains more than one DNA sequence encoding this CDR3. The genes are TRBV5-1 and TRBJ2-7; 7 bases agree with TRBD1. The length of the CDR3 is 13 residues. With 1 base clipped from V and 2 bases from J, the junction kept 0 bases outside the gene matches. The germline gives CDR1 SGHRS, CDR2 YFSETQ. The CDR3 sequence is CASSLQGAYEQYF. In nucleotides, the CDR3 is TGCGCCAGCAGCTTGCAGGGGGCCTACGAGCAGTACTTC.

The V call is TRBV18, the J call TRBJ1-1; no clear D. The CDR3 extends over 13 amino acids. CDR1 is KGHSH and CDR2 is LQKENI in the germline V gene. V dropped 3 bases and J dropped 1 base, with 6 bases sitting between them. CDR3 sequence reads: CASSPGRNTEAFF. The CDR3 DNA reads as TGTGCCAGCTCACCCGGGAGGAACACTGAAGCTTTCTTT.

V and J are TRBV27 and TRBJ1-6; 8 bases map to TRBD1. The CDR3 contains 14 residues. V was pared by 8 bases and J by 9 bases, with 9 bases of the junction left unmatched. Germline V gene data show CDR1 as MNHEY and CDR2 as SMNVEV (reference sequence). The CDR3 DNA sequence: TGTGCCAGCTCCTTCGACAGGGGCCCTTCACCCCTCCACTTT. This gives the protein CASSFDRGPSPLHF.

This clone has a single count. CDR3 protein: CASSYGQSQETQYF. In DNA form, the CDR3 reads TGCGCCAGCAGCTATGGACAGAGCCAAGAGACCCAGTACTTC. This sequence joins TRBV5-1 and TRBJ2-5, with D perhaps matching TRBD1 (6 bases). The CDR3 length is 14 residues. The germline CDR1 and CDR2 sequences are SGHRS and YFSETQ. Trimming stripped 3 bases from V and 1 base from J, with 10 bases between.

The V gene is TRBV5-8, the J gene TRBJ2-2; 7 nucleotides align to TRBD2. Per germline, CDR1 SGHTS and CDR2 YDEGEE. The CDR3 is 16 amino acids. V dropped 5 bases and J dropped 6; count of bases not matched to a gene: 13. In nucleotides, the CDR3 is TGTGCCAGCAGTTCCCGGGACTATTCCAGTTCCGGGGAGCTGTTTTTT. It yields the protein CASSSRDYSSSGELFF. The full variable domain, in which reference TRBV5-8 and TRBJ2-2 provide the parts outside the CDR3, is EAGVTQSPTHLIKTRGQQATLRCSPISGHTSVYWYQQALGLGLQFLLWYDEGEERNRGNFPPRFSGRQFPNYSSELNVNALELEDSALYLCASSSRDYSSSGELFFGEGSRLTVL.

The CDR3 spells CASSSTGSDYEQYF. CDR3 coding DNA: TGTGCCAGCAGCTCGACAGGGAGCGACTACGAGCAGTACTTC. The J gene is TRBJ2-7, the V gene TRBV7-6; 7 bases agree with TRBD1. The V gene end was trimmed by 4 bases and the J gene end by 3 bases; junction bases not matched to a gene: 6. The CDR3 contains 14 residues. CDR1 is SGHVS and CDR2 is FNYEAQ in the germline V gene.